Below, 3 T cell receptor beta chains from the same sample are listed, as sequenced in a study of cytomegalovirus exposure and HLA in healthy donors. Libraries were prepared by immunoSEQ multiplex PCR; TCRdb keeps only in-frame clonotypes and omits some of them. The sample shows 100,000 to 150,000 clones, more than 75% of them seen only once. The sequencing input was PBMCs. Source of these receptors: a woman aged 25 to 39 in good health and CMV-seronegative.

V and J are TRBV19 and TRBJ1-3; TRBD1 agrees at 8 bases. The CDR3 extends over 14 amino acids. Germline CDR1 and CDR2: LNHDA and SQIVND (reference sequence). With 7 bases clipped from V and 9 bases from J, the junction kept 11 bases outside the gene matches. DNA of the CDR3: TGTGCCAGTATCGATGCCGGGACAGGTCGCACCATATATTTT. Its protein product is CASIDAGTGRTIYF.

The chain employs TRBV2 and TRBJ1-1, with D hard to call. The CDR3 is 17 amino acids. V was cut by 0 bases and J by 5 bases, with 19 bases left in between. Germline CDR1 SNHLY, CDR2 FYNNEI. The CDR3 bases are TGTGCCAGCAGTGAAGCGTCCGGATGGGTCGACAAGACTGAAGCTTTCTTT. It specifies CASSEASGWVDKTEAFF.

The rearrangement uses TRBV2 and TRBJ1-5; the D gene is possibly TRBD1 (5 bases). Trimming removed 4 bases from V and 2 bases from J, with 9 bases in between. CDR3 length equals 14 residues. The germline gives CDR1 SNHLY, CDR2 FYNNEI. Here the CDR3 reads CASSATGGNQPQHF. In nucleotides, the CDR3 is TGTGCCAGCAGTGCGACGGGGGGCAATCAGCCCCAGCATTTT. Full variable domain (remainder filled in from reference TRBV2 and TRBJ1-5): EPEVTQTPSHQVTQMGQEVILRCVPISNHLYFYWYRQILGQKVEFLVSFYNNEISEKSEIFDDQFSVERPDGSNFTLKIRSTKLEDSAMYFCASSATGGNQPQHFGDGTRLSIL.